This is a list of T cell receptor beta chains from one sample in a study of beta chain features in type 1 diabetes. Sequencing used immunoSEQ multiplex PCR; TCRdb keeps in-frame clones, though not all of them. The sample contains a few hundred thousand clones, under 13% of which appear only once. The sample taken for sequencing was naive CD4+ T cells from blood. The receptors stem from a man aged 30-40 years with type 1 diabetes. Each CDR3 is given with its conserved first and last residue. A D gene is named only where the DNA matches it firmly. Only some rows state a clone size, as once, few, many or a class for expanded clones.

TRBV5-4	NA	TRBD1	TRBJ2-7	TGTGCCAGCGGGAGACAGGGAGACTACGAGCAGTACTTC	CASGRQGDYEQYF
TRBV29-1	few	TRBD1	TRBJ2-7	TGCAGCGTTGGGGTGACAGGGGGATCCGAGCAGTACTTC	CSVGVTGGSEQYF
TRBV28	few	NA	TRBJ1-2	TGTGCCAGCACCCTTCGACCTCGGGGGGAGGGTGGCTACACCTTC	CASTLRPRGEGGYTF
TRBV9	NA	TRBD1	TRBJ2-1	TGTGCCAGCAGCGCCCTCTCGGGACAGACTTACAATGAGCAGTTCTTC	CASSALSGQTYNEQFF
TRBV27	NA	TRBD2	TRBJ2-5	TGTGCCAGCAGCACTGCGGGGGAAGAGACCCAGTACTTC	CASSTAGEETQYF
TRBV11-2	few	TRBD2	TRBJ2-2	TGTGCCAGCAGCTTCGTCTATTTCGGGGGGGCAGGCACCGGGGAGCTGTTTTTT	CASSFVYFGGAGTGELFF
TRBV9	few	NA	TRBJ1-1	TGTGCCAGCAGCCCCACATCGTGGGAGGGAAGAGCTTTCTTT	CASSPTSWEGRAFF
TRBV30	NA	NA	TRBJ1-4	TGTGCCTGGAGAGCGGGACTCAGGAGGGAAAAACTGTTTTTT	CAWRAGLRREKLFF
TRBV28	few	TRBD1	TRBJ2-7	TGTGCCAGCAGTTTATCTCACAGGGGACGCTCTTCGGAGCAGTACTTC	CASSLSHRGRSSEQYF
TRBV6-5	NA	TRBD1	TRBJ2-5	TGTGCCAGCAGTTTTAGGACAGGGGGAGAGACCCAGTACTTC	CASSFRTGGETQYF
TRBV5-4	few	NA	TRBJ2-3	TGTGCCAGCAGCTCTCCAGGGGTCCCAGATACGCAGTATTTT	CASSSPGVPDTQYF
TRBV6-1	NA	TRBD1	TRBJ2-3	TGTGCCAGCAGCCCCTGGACAGGGAGTACAGATACGCAGTATTTT	CASSPWTGSTDTQYF
TRBV4-2	many	TRBD2	TRBJ2-1	TGTGCCAGCAGCATACTAGCGGGCGAGCAGTTCTTC	CASSILAGEQFF
TRBV11-2	few	NA	TRBJ1-1	TGTGCCAGCAGCTTAGAGCAGATTGACACTGAAGCTTTCTTT	CASSLEQIDTEAFF
TRBV28	few	TRBD1	TRBJ2-7	TGTGCCAGCGGGGCCGGACAGGGTTACGAGCAGTACTTC	CASGAGQGYEQYF
TRBV5-6	few	TRBD2	TRBJ2-1	TGTGCCAGCAGTCCGGGACTAGCGTTTGAGCAGTTCTTC	CASSPGLAFEQFF
TRBV4-3	NA	TRBD2	TRBJ2-1	TGCGCCAGCAGCATTCGAGTTGGGGGGGACAATGAGCAGTTCTTC	CASSIRVGGDNEQFF
TRBV20-1	few	NA	TRBJ2-7	TGCAGTGCAGCTCGGGGAGACGAGCAGTACTTC	CSAARGDEQYF
TRBV5-1	few	TRBD1	TRBJ2-5	TGCGCCAGCAGCTTGGGGACAGGGTTACAGGAGACCCAGTACTTC	CASSLGTGLQETQYF
TRBV29-1	few	NA	TRBJ1-2	TGCAGCGTTGTCGACAGATACTATGGCTACACCTTC	CSVVDRYYGYTF
TRBV15	few	NA	TRBJ2-7	TGTGCCACCAGCAGGGCGGGGACCGACTACGAGCAGTACTTC	CATSRAGTDYEQYF
TRBV5-1	few	NA	TRBJ1-2	TGCGCCAGCAGCACCGTGGGCAGGAAGGCCAGAGGCTACACCTTC	CASSTVGRKARGYTF
TRBV5-1	NA	NA	TRBJ2-1	TGCGCCAGCAGCACCGAGAGGGGGGGCGAGCAGTTCTTC	CASSTERGGEQFF
TRBV2	few	NA	TRBJ2-5	TGTGCCAGCAGTGTACTCAGGCAAGAGACCCAGTACTTC	CASSVLRQETQYF
TRBV2	NA	TRBD1	TRBJ1-5	TGTGCCAGCGGACGACAGGGGGCTCGACAGCCCCAGCATTTT	CASGRQGARQPQHF
TRBV7-2	few	NA	TRBJ2-2	TGTGCCAGCAAACTACTAGCCGGAACCGGGGAGCTGTTTTTT	CASKLLAGTGELFF
TRBV6-4	few	NA	TRBJ1-2	TGTGCCAGCAGTAGCGGGAGTGGGAGCTATGGCTACACCTTC	CASSSGSGSYGYTF
TRBV7-6	NA	NA	TRBJ2-5	TGTGCCAGCGGATTCAGAGGCCGCCAAGAGACCCAGTACTTC	CASGFRGRQETQYF
TRBV7-9	NA	NA	TRBJ2-1	TGTGCCAGCAGCACCCAGGGGAGGGGCCTGAGGTTTGAGCAGTTCTTC	CASSTQGRGLRFEQFF
TRBV7-9	few	TRBD1	TRBJ2-5	TGTGCCTCCCGGGACAGCAAAGAGACCCAGTACTTC	CASRDSKETQYF
TRBV30	few	NA	TRBJ1-2	TGTGCCTGGAGTGTACTAGGGGGGGCGAGCTATGGCTACACCTTC	CAWSVLGGASYGYTF